Reported below is one TCR beta chain. Its specificity is not known. Trimming left V 6 bases short and J 3 bases short, with 8 bases between. CDR1 LGHNA and CDR2 YSLEER come from the germline V gene. The CDR3 length is 12 residues. The protocol was immunoSEQ multiplex PCR, while the TCRdb copy is restricted to in-frame clones and leaves out a portion. The sample has around 300,000 clones; 70% to 90% are singletons. The sample originates from a study of cytomegalovirus exposure and HLA in healthy donors. Study background: The same platform used for the approximately 670 first-cohort repertoires was also used for the 100 to 150 validation repertoires, as a later analysis reported.

General observations from the study: One later analysis, an examination of the 120 validation repertoires, found that first-cohort TCR clusters tended to co-occur in them. Cytomegalovirus status, reportedly, was diagnosed with high specificity and sensitivity by the classifier.

This chain links TRBV4-3 with TRBJ1-2; possible D gene TRBD1, 6 bases. The sequenced material came from PBMCs. This TCR was recovered from a woman under 30 in good health and CMV-seronegative. As DNA, the CDR3 is TGCGCCAGCAGTAACAGGGACTATGGCTACACCTTC. Amino acids: CASSNRDYGYTF.